This T cell receptor (beta chain) was obtained from a study of T cell repertoires in cytomegalovirus infection. The V end lost 2 bases, the J end lost 8 bases, and 9 bases lay between the germline ends. CDR1 SQVTM and CDR2 ANQGSEA come from the germline V gene. CDR3 size: 11 residues. From the reads, TCRdb called clonotypes with MiXCR, one entry per CDR3 protein. The table includes under 350,000 distinct CDR3 sequences, around 9.5% detected once. Overall study findings and caveats: Across the ex vivo response, the dominant clonotypes were HLA-C-restricted CMV-specific TCR beta clonotypes.

This clonotype has more than one count but fewer than ten. What it binds is unknown. The receptor was derived from a human donor in good health (CMV status not recorded). Some clones in this sample may be carry-over from other donors' samples. The gene calls are TRBV29-1 and TRBJ1-2; D call uncertain. The specimen was PBMCs. The CDR3 DNA follows: TGCAGCGTTGAACTCCGGGAGGGCTACACCTTC. It translates to CSVELREGYTF.